This TCR beta chain was recovered during a study of CD4 T cells in relation to SARS-CoV-2 and coronaviruses. Overall study results and limits: This crossreactivity analysis covered spike protein alone, no other viral proteins. Roughly three fifths of donors had memory CD4+ clonotypes crossrecognizing SARS-CoV-2 and common cold coronavirus spike. Samples before the pandemic and after infection were not matched within any donor.

Comments on this clone: The antigen is unknown.

For nine to ten days, 10^5 sorted CD4+ cells grew with T cell-depleted PBMCs and CEF. V shed 7 bases and J 7 bases; nucleotides not matched to a gene: 8. The CDR3 extends over 14 amino acids. Germline V gene data show CDR1 as MNHEY and CDR2 as SVGAGI. Method: immunoSEQ multiplex PCR; TCRdb's copy keeps in-frame clones and lacks some. The sample lists about 38,000 clones; roughly 80% were seen once. The source of this sequence is an adult with COVID-19. The chain has TRBV6-5 and TRBJ2-1; TRBD2 matches at 9 bases. The sequencing sample was made of memory CD4+ T cells from PBMCs, cultured in vitro. CDR3 residues: CASTPGLAGNEQFF. For the CDR3, the DNA is TGTGCCAGCACCCCAGGGCTAGCGGGAAATGAGCAGTTCTTC.